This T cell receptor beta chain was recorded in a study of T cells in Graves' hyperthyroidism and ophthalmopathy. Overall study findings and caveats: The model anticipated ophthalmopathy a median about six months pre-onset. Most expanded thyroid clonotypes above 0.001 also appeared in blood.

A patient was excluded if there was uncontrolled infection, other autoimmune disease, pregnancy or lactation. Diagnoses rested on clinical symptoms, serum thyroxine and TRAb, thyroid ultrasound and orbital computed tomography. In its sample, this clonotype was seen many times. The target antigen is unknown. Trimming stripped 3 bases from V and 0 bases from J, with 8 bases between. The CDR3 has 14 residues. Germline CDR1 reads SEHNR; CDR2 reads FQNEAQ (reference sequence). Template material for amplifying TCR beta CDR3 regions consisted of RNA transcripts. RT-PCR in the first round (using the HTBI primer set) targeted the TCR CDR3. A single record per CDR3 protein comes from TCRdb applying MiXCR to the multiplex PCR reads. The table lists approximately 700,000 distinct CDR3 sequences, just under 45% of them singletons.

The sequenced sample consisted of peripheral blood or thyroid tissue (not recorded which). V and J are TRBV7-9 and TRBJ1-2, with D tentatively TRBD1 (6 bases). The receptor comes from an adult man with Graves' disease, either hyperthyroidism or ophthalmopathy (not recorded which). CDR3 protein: CASSFDRTNYGYTF. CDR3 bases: TGTGCCAGCAGCTTCGACAGGACTAACTATGGCTACACCTTC.